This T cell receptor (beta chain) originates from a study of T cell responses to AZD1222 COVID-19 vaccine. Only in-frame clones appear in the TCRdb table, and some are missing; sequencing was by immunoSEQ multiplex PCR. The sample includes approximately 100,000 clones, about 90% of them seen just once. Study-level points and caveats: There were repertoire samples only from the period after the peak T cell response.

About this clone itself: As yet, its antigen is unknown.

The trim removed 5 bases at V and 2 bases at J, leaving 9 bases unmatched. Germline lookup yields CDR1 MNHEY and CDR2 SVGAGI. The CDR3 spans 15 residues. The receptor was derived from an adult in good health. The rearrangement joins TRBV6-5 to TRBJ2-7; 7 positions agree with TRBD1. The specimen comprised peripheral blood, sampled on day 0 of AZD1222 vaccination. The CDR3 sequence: CASSLTGVNPYEQYF. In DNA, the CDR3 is TGTGCCAGCAGTCTAACAGGGGTCAACCCCTACGAGCAGTACTTC.